Below, one T cell receptor beta chain is given with its context. Methods used by the authors: Estimation of nucleated cell counts was performed using reference gene primer amplification. Sequencing was performed with immunoSEQ multiplex PCR; in TCRdb, only in-frame clones are kept and a portion is missing. Clone size and the V and J calls come from that table; the DNA yielded D and trimming. This sample has about 250,000 clones, with approximately 83% found just once. This sample is drawn from a study of blood T cell repertoires in COVID-19. Study overall: From T cells, B-cell-depleted T cells, or PBMCs came the material, which was cDNA or gDNA.

This CDR3 region has 14 residues. Germline V gene lookup returns CDR1 KGHDR and CDR2 SFDVKD. V was pared by 7 bases and J by 0 bases, with 8 bases between. The TCR was taken from a young woman who had recovered from COVID-19. The sequencing sample was made of PBMCs or T cells enriched from blood (not recorded which). The chain is built from TRBV24-1 and TRBJ2-2, with D possibly being TRBD1 (5 bases). CDR3 region: CATRDNTNTGELFF. CDR3 in DNA: TGTGCCACCAGGGACAACACGAACACCGGGGAGCTGTTTTTT.